This TCR beta chain comes out of a study of CD8 T cells in Susac syndrome (dated 2019 in TCRdb). The study in broad terms: Whether CD8+ T cell activation and differentiation in Susac syndrome was antigen driven was tested using repertoire sequencing. CD8+ T cell repertoire clonality was compared between more than 9 healthy donors, approximately 14 Susac syndrome patients and fewer than 19 multiple sclerosis patients. General findings and caveats noted by the study authors: The number of individuals in the TCR sequencing and HLA analysis was acknowledged as relatively small.

RNA was extracted using the RNeasy kit, and roughly 0.5 to 1 microgram was reverse transcribed with random hexamers. TCR beta CDR3 regions were amplified with the immunoSEQ multiplex PCR assay covering 54 Vbeta and 13 Jbeta segments. To correct PCR amplification bias, a synthetic template baseline was used for both primer optimization and computational correction. In the paper's pipeline: Reads were assigned to V, D and J genes according to IMGT and analyzed in immunoSEQ Analyzer, with only productive sequences retained. Clonality was calculated as one minus the Shannon entropy normalized by log2 of the number of productive unique sequences. Public and private clones were assessed among the 100 most prevalent clones of each patient and control. A clone was defined as Susac-specific if it was absent from the healthy and MS cohorts, from 1052 published viral clones and from other ImmuneACCESS disease sequences. The public reads were reprocessed in TCRdb via fastp at Q25 and MiXCR, keeping in-frame beta chains. Each record represents a unique CDR3 protein, reported with the most common genes and DNA among its rows. The V and J calls here are based on TCRdb, not the publication. The sample table records about 73,000 distinct CDR3 sequences; around 96% of these occur just once. Of the sample, approximately 0.38% falls within the top ten clones.

Peripheral blood CD8+ and CD4+ T cells from healthy donors, Susac syndrome patients and multiple sclerosis patients were profiled using high-throughput TCR beta sequencing. Treatment-naive patients with stable or active relapsing-remitting disease fulfilling revised McDonald criteria were used as multiple sclerosis controls. CD8+ TEMRA cells were enriched by FACS, while bulk CD8+ and CD4+ T cells were purified by magnetic negative isolation. Blood was drawn into EDTA tubes, processed within 24 hours, and PBMCs were isolated by density gradient centrifugation. PBMCs intended for TCR sequencing were cryopreserved in liquid nitrogen and thawed later in a water bath at 37 degrees C. The sorted or isolated CD4+, CD8+ and CD8+ TEMRA cells had a purity of 90% or higher. In the case of this clonotype: The target of this receptor is not known. Within one base of it there is no much larger clone, and no base qualities were kept.

The CDR3, cysteine through phenylalanine, is 14 amino acids long. The DNA shown is the 42-base CDR3, in frame from base 1. Sequences MNHEY (CDR1) and SVGEGT (CDR2) are obtained from the germline V gene. Between the V and J ends, shortened by 2 bases and 1 base respectively, the junction contains 8 bases. Recombination joined TRBV6-2 or TRBV6-3 with TRBJ2-5, with a weak D call of TRBD2 (5 bases match). The sequence derives from a human donor with multiple sclerosis. The sample was CD8+ T cells from PBMCs. The DNA is as follows: TGTGCCAGCAGTTACGCCGGGGTCCAAGAGACCCAGTACTTC. The translation is CASSYAGVQETQYF.